These T cell receptor beta chains were read from a single sample in a study of blood T cells in healthy people across ages. In TCRdb, the 5' RACE reads were re-called with MiXCR into one record per CDR3 protein. This repertoire shows 1.5 million to 2 million distinct CDR3 sequences, roughly 52% found once; its top ten account for less than 2.5%. The sample was blood. Receptors were obtained from a woman in her thirties or forties in good health. The CDR3 runs from the conserved cysteine through the conserved F or W. A D gene is named only where the DNA matches it firmly. Some rows mark clone size as missing; the rest say once, few, many or name a class of expanded clone.

clone_size: few; d_call: TRBD2; v_call: TRBV7-2; j_call: TRBJ2-3; cdr3_nt: TGTGCCAGCAGCTTAGAAAGGACTAGGGGTGCGGATACGCAGTATTTT; cdr3_aa: CASSLERTRGADTQYF
clone_size: -; d_call: -; v_call: TRBV7-3; j_call: TRBJ2-4; cdr3_nt: TGTGCCAGCAGACGGGACGGTGAAAACATTCAGTACTTC; cdr3_aa: CASRRDGENIQYF
clone_size: -; d_call: -; v_call: TRBV20-1; j_call: TRBJ2-5; cdr3_nt: TGCAGTGCTAGAGTGTTGGGTAGCGAAGAGACCCAGTACTTC; cdr3_aa: CSARVLGSEETQYF
clone_size: -; d_call: TRBD1; v_call: TRBV4-3; j_call: TRBJ2-2; cdr3_nt: TGCGCCAGCAGCCAAGAGGGACAGGGGGTCGGGGAGCTGTTTTTT; cdr3_aa: CASSQEGQGVGELFF
clone_size: -; d_call: TRBD1; v_call: TRBV20-1; j_call: TRBJ2-1; cdr3_nt: TGCAGTGCTACTCCGGGACAGATCTACAATGAGCAGTTCTTC; cdr3_aa: CSATPGQIYNEQFF
clone_size: -; d_call: -; v_call: TRBV11-1; j_call: TRBJ2-7; cdr3_nt: TGTGCCAGCAGCTTAATTCCTAGCCTCGAGCAGTACTTC; cdr3_aa: CASSLIPSLEQYF
clone_size: few; d_call: -; v_call: TRBV9; j_call: TRBJ2-1; cdr3_nt: TGTGCCAGCAGCGTAGATGTGGACAGTTACAATGAGCAGTTCTTC; cdr3_aa: CASSVDVDSYNEQFF
clone_size: -; d_call: TRBD1; v_call: TRBV28; j_call: TRBJ1-4; cdr3_nt: TGTGCCAGCAGCACAGGGGGCCCCCCTTCAACTAATGAAAAACTGTTTTTT; cdr3_aa: CASSTGGPPSTNEKLFF
clone_size: -; d_call: TRBD2; v_call: TRBV20-1; j_call: TRBJ2-5; cdr3_nt: TGCAGTGCTGGGACTAGCGGGAGGACGGAGACCCAGTACTTC; cdr3_aa: CSAGTSGRTETQYF
clone_size: -; d_call: -; v_call: TRBV20-1; j_call: TRBJ2-1; cdr3_nt: TGCAGTGCTAGAGGAACTCGCTCCTACAATGAGCAGTTCTTC; cdr3_aa: CSARGTRSYNEQFF
clone_size: few; d_call: -; v_call: TRBV6-2/TRBV6-3; j_call: TRBJ2-1; cdr3_nt: TGTGCCAGCAGTTACGCGGACTCTTTCTCCTACAATGAGCAGTTCTTC; cdr3_aa: CASSYADSFSYNEQFF
clone_size: -; d_call: -; v_call: TRBV20-1; j_call: TRBJ2-1; cdr3_nt: TGCAGTGCTCCACAGGGAAGTGGAGATGAGCAGTTCTTC; cdr3_aa: CSAPQGSGDEQFF
clone_size: -; d_call: TRBD2; v_call: TRBV27; j_call: TRBJ2-5; cdr3_nt: TGTGCCAGCAGTCGTTGGGGTAGCGGGGACGAGACCCAGTACTTC; cdr3_aa: CASSRWGSGDETQYF
clone_size: few; d_call: -; v_call: TRBV20-1; j_call: TRBJ2-3; cdr3_nt: TGCAGTGCCTTTCTCAGGGATACGAATACGCAGTATTTT; cdr3_aa: CSAFLRDTNTQYF
clone_size: -; d_call: TRBD1; v_call: TRBV2; j_call: TRBJ1-6; cdr3_nt: TGTGCCAGCCACCTAGGGGACAGCCATAATTCACCCCTCCACTTT; cdr3_aa: CASHLGDSHNSPLHF
clone_size: few; d_call: TRBD1; v_call: TRBV13; j_call: TRBJ2-7; cdr3_nt: TGTGCCAGCAGCAACCGTGGACAGGGGGATGAGCAGTACTTC; cdr3_aa: CASSNRGQGDEQYF
clone_size: -; d_call: TRBD1; v_call: TRBV2; j_call: TRBJ2-3; cdr3_nt: TGTGCCAGCAGTGAGGGGACAGGCGGGGTTCCTAGCACAGATACGCAGTATTTT; cdr3_aa: CASSEGTGGVPSTDTQYF
clone_size: few; d_call: -; v_call: TRBV24-1; j_call: TRBJ2-3; cdr3_nt: TGTGCCACCAGTGAGGGGACAAAAGGTTACACAGATACGCAGTATTTT; cdr3_aa: CATSEGTKGYTDTQYF
clone_size: -; d_call: -; v_call: TRBV11-3; j_call: TRBJ2-5; cdr3_nt: TGTGCCAGCAGTCGAGAATTTGGGTCTGAGACCCAGTACTTC; cdr3_aa: CASSREFGSETQYF
clone_size: -; d_call: -; v_call: TRBV24-1; j_call: TRBJ2-5; cdr3_nt: TGTGCCACCAGTGGGGACATTACAGAGACCCAGTACTTC; cdr3_aa: CATSGDITETQYF
clone_size: -; d_call: -; v_call: TRBV5-1; j_call: TRBJ1-2; cdr3_nt: TGCGCCAGCAGCGCGGGAATTGGGGCTGGACACTATGGCTACACCTTC; cdr3_aa: CASSAGIGAGHYGYTF
clone_size: -; d_call: TRBD2; v_call: TRBV6-1; j_call: TRBJ2-1; cdr3_nt: TGTGCCAGCATCCTGAGCGGGGGAATCTCCTACAATGAGCAGTTCTTC; cdr3_aa: CASILSGGISYNEQFF
clone_size: -; d_call: TRBD1; v_call: TRBV19; j_call: TRBJ2-3; cdr3_nt: TGTGCCAGTAGTATTGGGCAGGGGGCAGCAGATACGCAGTATTTT; cdr3_aa: CASSIGQGAADTQYF
clone_size: -; d_call: -; v_call: TRBV7-9; j_call: TRBJ2-7; cdr3_nt: TGTGCCAGCAGCTGGGGGGACGGCGAGCAGTACTTC; cdr3_aa: CASSWGDGEQYF
clone_size: once; d_call: TRBD1; v_call: TRBV5-4; j_call: TRBJ2-5; cdr3_nt: TGTGCCAGCAGCTCTAGACAGGGTGGTTTTTCAGAGACCCAGTACTTC; cdr3_aa: CASSSRQGGFSETQYF
clone_size: few; d_call: -; v_call: TRBV6-5; j_call: TRBJ2-5; cdr3_nt: TGTGCCAGCAGTTATGATTTTCAGGAGGAAGAGACCCAGTACTTC; cdr3_aa: CASSYDFQEEETQYF
clone_size: once; d_call: TRBD2; v_call: TRBV28; j_call: TRBJ2-1; cdr3_nt: TGTGCCAGCAGCTATGCGGGGGGGCCATCTACTGAGCAGTTCTTC; cdr3_aa: CASSYAGGPSTEQFF
clone_size: few; d_call: TRBD2; v_call: TRBV20-1; j_call: TRBJ2-5; cdr3_nt: TGCAGTGCTCCGACACCGCGACTAGCGGGGAGAGAGACCCAGTACTTC; cdr3_aa: CSAPTPRLAGRETQYF
clone_size: -; d_call: -; v_call: TRBV20-1; j_call: TRBJ1-5; cdr3_nt: TGCAGTGCTACCGACCCCAATCAGCCCCAGCATTTT; cdr3_aa: CSATDPNQPQHF
clone_size: -; d_call: -; v_call: TRBV28; j_call: TRBJ1-2; cdr3_nt: TGTGCCAGCAGTCCTCCAGGGTTTGGCTACACCTTC; cdr3_aa: CASSPPGFGYTF
clone_size: -; d_call: TRBD1; v_call: TRBV6-1; j_call: TRBJ1-4; cdr3_nt: TGTGCCAGCAGGGATGACAGGGGTAATGAAAAACTGTTTTTT; cdr3_aa: CASRDDRGNEKLFF
clone_size: -; d_call: -; v_call: TRBV10-2; j_call: TRBJ1-6; cdr3_nt: TGCGCCAGCAGGGGCCCGGGGGAGGCTTCACCCCTCCACTTT; cdr3_aa: CASRGPGEASPLHF
clone_size: -; d_call: -; v_call: TRBV6-2/TRBV6-3; j_call: TRBJ2-4; cdr3_nt: TGTGCCAGCAGTTCGGGACCAAGGGACATTCAGTACTTC; cdr3_aa: CASSSGPRDIQYF
clone_size: -; d_call: -; v_call: TRBV7-2; j_call: TRBJ1-2; cdr3_nt: TGTGCCAGCAGCTCACCCCAGAGGGGCTACTATGGCTACACCTTC; cdr3_aa: CASSSPQRGYYGYTF
clone_size: -; d_call: -; v_call: TRBV7-2; j_call: TRBJ2-1; cdr3_nt: TGTGCCAGCAGCTTAATGTCGGGAAGAGGGGGGGCAAATGAGCAGTTCTTC; cdr3_aa: CASSLMSGRGGANEQFF
clone_size: few; d_call: -; v_call: TRBV5-1; j_call: TRBJ2-5; cdr3_nt: TGCGCCACCTCCCCAGGGGAGGAAGAGACCCAGTACTTC; cdr3_aa: CATSPGEEETQYF
clone_size: -; d_call: -; v_call: TRBV29-1; j_call: TRBJ2-3; cdr3_nt: TGCAGCGACGGCGCTTACGCAGATACGCAGTATTTT; cdr3_aa: CSDGAYADTQYF
clone_size: -; d_call: -; v_call: TRBV29-1; j_call: TRBJ1-2; cdr3_nt: TGCAGCGTAACCCGACAGTTTAACTATGGCTACACCTTC; cdr3_aa: CSVTRQFNYGYTF
clone_size: -; d_call: -; v_call: TRBV6-6; j_call: TRBJ1-1; cdr3_nt: TGTGCCAGCAGCTTCCGGACAGCTAATGACGAAGCTTTCTTT; cdr3_aa: CASSFRTANDEAFF
clone_size: -; d_call: -; v_call: TRBV20-1; j_call: TRBJ2-3; cdr3_nt: TGCAGTGGTAGACCCATAGGGACCTCCACAGATACGCAGTATTTT; cdr3_aa: CSGRPIGTSTDTQYF
clone_size: few; d_call: -; v_call: TRBV5-1; j_call: TRBJ2-5; cdr3_nt: TGCGCCAGCAGCCCTTGGACACGGTACCAAGAGACCCAGTACTTC; cdr3_aa: CASSPWTRYQETQYF
clone_size: -; d_call: -; v_call: TRBV20-1; j_call: TRBJ1-5; cdr3_nt: TGCAGTGCTAGTGAGGGGACTAGCAATCAGCCCCAGCATTTT; cdr3_aa: CSASEGTSNQPQHF
clone_size: -; d_call: -; v_call: TRBV7-2; j_call: TRBJ1-4; cdr3_nt: TGTGCCAGCAGGGCTACGGGAGGGCGCGAAAAACTGTTTTTT; cdr3_aa: CASRATGGREKLFF
clone_size: -; d_call: TRBD1; v_call: TRBV11-1; j_call: TRBJ2-5; cdr3_nt: TGTGCCAGCAGCCGGGACAGGGCTCTAGGAGAGACCCAGTACTTC; cdr3_aa: CASSRDRALGETQYF
clone_size: -; d_call: -; v_call: TRBV5-1; j_call: TRBJ2-5; cdr3_nt: TGCGCCAGCAGCTTATCGCCGACAGCAGAAGAGACCCAGTACTTC; cdr3_aa: CASSLSPTAEETQYF
clone_size: -; d_call: TRBD2; v_call: TRBV20-1; j_call: TRBJ2-4; cdr3_nt: TGCAGTGCTAGGGCGAGCGGGGGACACATTCAGTACTTC; cdr3_aa: CSARASGGHIQYF
clone_size: -; d_call: TRBD1; v_call: TRBV11-2; j_call: TRBJ1-2; cdr3_nt: TGTGCCAGCAGCAAATGGGACAGGCTAAGGACTTTGGGCTACACCTTC; cdr3_aa: CASSKWDRLRTLGYTF
clone_size: few; d_call: TRBD2; v_call: TRBV24-1; j_call: TRBJ2-1; cdr3_nt: TGTGCCACCAGTGATTTGCATGCGGGGGTTGAGCAGTTCTTC; cdr3_aa: CATSDLHAGVEQFF
clone_size: -; d_call: TRBD2; v_call: TRBV12-3/TRBV12-4; j_call: TRBJ2-3; cdr3_nt: TGTGCCAGCAGTTTAAAGGGACTAGCGGGGGGTCCAGATACGCAGTATTTT; cdr3_aa: CASSLKGLAGGPDTQYF
clone_size: -; d_call: TRBD2; v_call: TRBV20-1; j_call: TRBJ2-5; cdr3_nt: TGCAGTGCTACGACGGGACTAGGAGAGACCCAGTACTTC; cdr3_aa: CSATTGLGETQYF
clone_size: -; d_call: TRBD2; v_call: TRBV20-1; j_call: TRBJ2-3; cdr3_nt: TGCAGTGCTAGCCCACTAGCGGCCACAGATACGCAGTATTTT; cdr3_aa: CSASPLAATDTQYF
clone_size: -; d_call: -; v_call: TRBV7-9; j_call: TRBJ2-3; cdr3_nt: TGTGCCAGCAGCTTAGAGGACTCCACAGGAGATACGCAGTATTTT; cdr3_aa: CASSLEDSTGDTQYF
clone_size: -; d_call: -; v_call: TRBV5-4; j_call: TRBJ2-5; cdr3_nt: TGTGCCAGCAGCTCGCGGGCCCGCTCGGAGACCCAGTACTTC; cdr3_aa: CASSSRARSETQYF
clone_size: -; d_call: -; v_call: TRBV28; j_call: TRBJ1-2; cdr3_nt: TGTGCCAGCCATTGGGGGGTTAGATCTAACTATGGCTACACCTTC; cdr3_aa: CASHWGVRSNYGYTF
clone_size: few; d_call: TRBD1; v_call: TRBV12-3/TRBV12-4; j_call: TRBJ1-4; cdr3_nt: TGTGCCAGCAGTTTTTGGACCAGGGGGCTGAATGAAAAACTGTTTTTT; cdr3_aa: CASSFWTRGLNEKLFF